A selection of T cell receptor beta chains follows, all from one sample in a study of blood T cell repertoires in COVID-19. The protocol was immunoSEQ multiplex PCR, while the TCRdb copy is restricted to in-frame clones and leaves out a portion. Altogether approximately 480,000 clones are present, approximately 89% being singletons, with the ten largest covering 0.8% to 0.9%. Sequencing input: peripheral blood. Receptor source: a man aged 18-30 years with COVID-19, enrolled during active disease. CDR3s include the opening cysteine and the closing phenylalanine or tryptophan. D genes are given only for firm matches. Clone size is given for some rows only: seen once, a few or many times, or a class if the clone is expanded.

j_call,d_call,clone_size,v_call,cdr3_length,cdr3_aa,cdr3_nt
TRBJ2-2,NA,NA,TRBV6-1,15,CASSEAIGGGGELFF,TGTGCCAGCAGTGAAGCAATCGGAGGTGGCGGGGAGCTGTTTTTT
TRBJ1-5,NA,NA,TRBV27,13,CASSWTVRQPQHF,TGTGCCAGCAGTTGGACAGTCAGGCAGCCCCAGCATTTT
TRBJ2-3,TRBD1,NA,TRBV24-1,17,CATSDPGTGPNTDTQYF,TGTGCCACCAGTGACCCCGGGACAGGGCCAAACACAGATACGCAGTATTTT
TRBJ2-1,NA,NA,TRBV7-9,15,CASSLGGKFYDEQFF,TGTGCCAGCAGCTTAGGCGGGAAATTCTACGATGAGCAGTTCTTC
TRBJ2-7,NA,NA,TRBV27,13,CASSPGLTYEQYF,TGTGCCAGCAGCCCAGGGTTGACCTACGAGCAGTACTTC
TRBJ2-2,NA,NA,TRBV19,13,CATEDMRIGELFF,TGTGCCACCGAGGACATGAGGATCGGGGAGCTGTTTTTT
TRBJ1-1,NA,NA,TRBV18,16,CASSPPVRNLDTEAFF,TGTGCCAGCTCACCCCCCGTGCGGAACTTGGACACTGAAGCTTTCTTT
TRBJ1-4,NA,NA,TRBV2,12,CASRRGSEKLFF,TGTGCCAGCAGAAGGGGATCGGAAAAACTGTTTTTT
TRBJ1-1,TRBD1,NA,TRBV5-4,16,CASSTRTGGSSTEAFF,TGTGCCAGCAGCACTCGGACAGGGGGATCGAGCACTGAAGCTTTCTTT
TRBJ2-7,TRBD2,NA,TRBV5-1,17,CASSGRTSGGAAYEQYF,TGCGCCAGCAGCGGCAGGACTAGCGGGGGGGCCGCCTACGAGCAGTACTTC
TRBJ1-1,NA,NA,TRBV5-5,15,CASSPEHGVTTEAFF,TGTGCCAGCAGCCCGGAGCACGGGGTCACTACTGAAGCTTTCTTT
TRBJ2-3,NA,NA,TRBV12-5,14,CASGPGYLTDTQYF,TGTGCTAGTGGACCAGGGTATTTGACAGATACGCAGTATTTT
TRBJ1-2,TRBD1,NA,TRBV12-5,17,CASGPDFGTGGQDGYTF,TGTGCTAGTGGCCCCGACTTCGGGACAGGGGGCCAAGATGGCTACACCTTC
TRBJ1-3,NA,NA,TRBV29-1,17,CSVSLTPGQASGNTIYF,TGCAGCGTATCTTTAACCCCGGGACAAGCCTCTGGAAACACCATATATTTT
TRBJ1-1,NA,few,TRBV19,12,CASTQGSTEAFF,TGTGCCAGTACCCAGGGAAGCACTGAAGCTTTCTTT
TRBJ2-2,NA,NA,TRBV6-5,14,CASSRTANTGELFF,TGTGCCAGCAGCCGGACAGCGAACACCGGGGAGCTGTTTTTT
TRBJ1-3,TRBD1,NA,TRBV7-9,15,CASSPRGTTGNTIYF,TGTGCCAGCAGCCCCAGGGGGACCACTGGAAACACCATATATTTT